Sequencing of this T cell receptor (beta chain) was carried out in a study of radiotherapy plus CTLA-4 blockade in lung cancer. Study in general: Objective response was observed in roughly a sixth of patients, and disease control in roughly 30%. Study-level results: Increased serum interferon-beta after radiation also reportedly predicted response strongly. Among blood TCR repertoires after radiotherapy plus ipilimumab, tumor-derived clones expanded.

Profiling relied on immunoSEQ multiplex PCR, and the TCRdb table lists in-frame clones only, not all of them. Of tens of thousands of clones listed, roughly three quarters were seen once; the top ten hold around 8.3%. Of note for this clone: Its antigen remains unknown.

V was cut by 4 bases and J by 5 bases, with 12 bases left in between. Germline V gene sequence: CDR1 MNHEY, CDR2 SVGAGI. This CDR3 has 14 residues. Focal radiation with ipilimumab CTLA-4 blockade was given to patients with chemo-refractory metastatic non-small-cell lung cancer. This material consisted of peripheral blood, taken from a patient treated with radiotherapy plus ipilimumab. The receptor was derived from a human donor with non-small cell lung cancer who had stable disease on radiotherapy plus ipilimumab. The chain links TRBV6-5 to TRBJ1-5; D is perhaps TRBD1 (5 bases). The CDR3 DNA is TGTGCCAGCAGTTGGCAGGGAAGGCATCAGCCCCAGCATTTT. Its translation: CASSWQGRHQPQHF.